The entry below gives a single TCR beta chain sequence along with its context. Its target is unknown. The whole isolated RNA underwent reverse transcription, so sequencing captured expressed TCRB transcripts. Generated by immunoSEQ multiplex PCR, the TCRdb table keeps only in-frame clones and is missing some. The data contain about 340,000 clones, approximately 9.9% of them singletons. The germline gives CDR1 SGHRS, CDR2 YFSETQ. The CDR3 covers 14 residues. The germline V and J ends were trimmed by 2 bases and 7 bases, with 15 bases remaining between them. Markers CD45RO/CCR7/CD25/CD127/CD95/CD27 served to sort CD4+ naive, central memory, regulatory and stem cell-like memory cells. This sample stems from a study of beta chain features in type 1 diabetes. The wider study: Examination covered around 98 million sorted cells spanning all samples.

The study's findings and limits: Moderately but significantly shorter TCRB CDR3s were found in Type 1 diabetes patients in all four CD4+ subsets. cDNA sequencing could over-represent cells with high TCR expression.

The gene calls are TRBV5-1 and TRBJ1-2; D call uncertain. The clonotype was recovered from a man aged 25 to 45 with type 1 diabetes. Sequenced input: central memory CD4+ T cells from blood. The CDR3 DNA is TGCGCCAGCAGCTTTGGTTCGGCGCGTGGTGGCTACACCTTC. This gives the protein CASSFGSARGGYTF.